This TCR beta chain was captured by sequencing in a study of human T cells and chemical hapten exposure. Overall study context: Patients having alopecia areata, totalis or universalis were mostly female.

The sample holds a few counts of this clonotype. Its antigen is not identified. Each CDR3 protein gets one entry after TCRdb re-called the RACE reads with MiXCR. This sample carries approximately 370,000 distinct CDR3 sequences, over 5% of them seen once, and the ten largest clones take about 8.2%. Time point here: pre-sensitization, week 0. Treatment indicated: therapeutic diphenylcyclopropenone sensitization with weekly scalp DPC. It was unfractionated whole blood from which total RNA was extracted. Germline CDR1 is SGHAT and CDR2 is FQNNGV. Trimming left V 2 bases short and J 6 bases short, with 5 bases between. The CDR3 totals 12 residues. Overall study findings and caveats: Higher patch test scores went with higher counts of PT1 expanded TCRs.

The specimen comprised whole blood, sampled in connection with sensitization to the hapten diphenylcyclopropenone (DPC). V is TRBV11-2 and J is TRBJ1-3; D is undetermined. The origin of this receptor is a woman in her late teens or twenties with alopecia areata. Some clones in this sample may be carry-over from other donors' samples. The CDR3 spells CASSLTANTIYF. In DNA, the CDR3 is TGTGCCAGCAGCTTAACGGCAAACACCATATATTTT.